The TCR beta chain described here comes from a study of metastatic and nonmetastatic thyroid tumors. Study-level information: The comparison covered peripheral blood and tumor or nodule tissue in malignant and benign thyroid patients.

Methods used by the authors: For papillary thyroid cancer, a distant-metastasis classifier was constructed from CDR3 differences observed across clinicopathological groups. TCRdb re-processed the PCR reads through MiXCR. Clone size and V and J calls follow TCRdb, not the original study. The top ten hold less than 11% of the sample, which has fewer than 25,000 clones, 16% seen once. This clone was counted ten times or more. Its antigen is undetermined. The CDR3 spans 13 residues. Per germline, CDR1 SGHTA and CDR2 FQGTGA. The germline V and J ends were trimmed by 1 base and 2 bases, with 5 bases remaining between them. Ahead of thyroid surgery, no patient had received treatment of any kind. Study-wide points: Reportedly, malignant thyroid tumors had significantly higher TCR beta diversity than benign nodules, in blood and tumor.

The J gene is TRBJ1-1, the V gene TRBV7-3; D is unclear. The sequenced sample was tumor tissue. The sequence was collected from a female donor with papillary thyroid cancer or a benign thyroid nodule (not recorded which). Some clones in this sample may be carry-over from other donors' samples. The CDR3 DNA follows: TGTGCCAGCAGCTTAAACGTCAACACTGAAGCTTTCTTT. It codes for CASSLNVNTEAFF.